Following are 10 T cell receptor beta chains from one sample sequenced in a study of blood T cell repertoires in COVID-19. Assay: immunoSEQ multiplex PCR; the TCRdb copy retains only in-frame clones and omits some. Here the sample spans 250,000 to 300,000 clones, approximately 92% being singletons. What was sequenced was peripheral blood. These receptors came from a woman aged 40 to 55 who had recovered from COVID-19.

This clone was counted a single time. The chain is built from TRBV5-5 and TRBJ1-1, with D unresolved. The germline V and J ends were trimmed by 0 bases and 5 bases, with 14 bases remaining between them. The CDR3 runs 15 residues. Per germline, CDR1 SGHKS and CDR2 YYEKEE (reference sequence). The CDR3 region has the DNA TGTGCCAGCAGCTTGGCCGGTCGGGGTTGGACTGAAGCTTTCTTT. Translation gives CASSLAGRGWTEAFF.

This clone was seen only once. The chain combines TRBV21-1 with TRBJ2-7; the table gives TRBD2 as D, unverified against the DNA. TRBV21-1 is noted as a pseudogene. CDR3 length equals 14 residues. In nucleotides, the CDR3 is TGTGCCAGCAGCAAAGCTGGCGGGAGTGAGGAGCAGTACGTC. Its translation: CASSKAGGSEEQYV.

The chain uses TRBV6-1 and TRBJ2-7; tentative D call: TRBD1 (6 bases). In germline, CDR1 is MNHNS, CDR2 SASEGT. This CDR3 contains 17 residues. V lost 1 base and J lost 4, with 20 bases in between. CDR3: CASSEGHDRLLFYEQYF. CDR3 nucleotide sequence: TGTGCCAGCAGTGAAGGTCACGACAGGCTACTTTTTTACGAGCAGTACTTC.

J is TRBJ2-2 and V is TRBV4-1; no firm D call. Looked up from germline, CDR1 is MGHRA and CDR2 is YSYEKL. Trimming removed 7 bases at V and 3 bases at J, with 18 bases between. The CDR3 loop spans 16 amino acids. CDR3 DNA sequence: TGCGCCAGCAACAGCCAATTTGGTACTCACACCGGGGAGCTGTTTTTT. Its translation: CASNSQFGTHTGELFF.

The J gene is TRBJ2-5, the V gene TRBV9; 9 bases map to TRBD2. V gave up 0 bases and J gave up 5 bases; unmatched junction bases: 5. The CDR3 runs to 15 residues. Per germline, CDR1 SGDLS and CDR2 YYNGEE. This CDR3 reads CASSVASGRTETQYF. In nucleotides, the CDR3 is TGTGCCAGCAGCGTAGCCAGCGGGAGGACGGAGACCCAGTACTTC.

V and J are TRBV18 and TRBJ1-1, with D perhaps TRBD1 (6 bases). From germline, CDR1 is KGHSH and CDR2 LQKENI. V shed 3 bases and J shed 1 base, with 12 bases lying between them. The CDR3 length is 15 residues. CDR3 coding DNA: TGTGCCAGCTCACCGGGTACAGGGACGAACACTGAAGCTTTCTTT. Its translation: CASSPGTGTNTEAFF.

In the case of this clone: At one end the junction does not follow the germline gene, possibly because of a read error. The chain carries TRBV12-3 or TRBV12-4 and TRBJ2-5; the match to TRBD2 covers 7 bases. CDR3 length equals 13 residues. The CDR3 loop reads CASRAGTKEIQYF. Here the CDR3 DNA reads TGTGCCAGCAGGGCCGGGACTAAAGAGATCCAGTACTTC.

V is TRBV5-1 and J is TRBJ2-5, with 8 bases aligning to TRBD2. The CDR3 has 15 residues. Per the germline V gene, CDR1 is SGHRS and CDR2 is YFSETQ. Trimming removed 3 bases from V and 5 bases from J; junction bases left unmatched: 9. CDR3 loop: CASSSSGGPFETQYF. CDR3 nucleotides: TGCGCCAGCAGCTCGTCGGGGGGGCCTTTTGAGACCCAGTACTTC.

The chain carries TRBV21-1 and TRBJ2-7; the listed D gene, TRBD2, was not tested against the DNA. TRBV21-1 is reported as a pseudogene. CDR3 size: 14 residues. The CDR3 reads CASSTRSLEGEQYV. As DNA, the CDR3 is TGTGCCAGCAGTACCCGTTCCCTGGAGGGCGAGCAGTACGTC.

The gene calls are TRBV28 and TRBJ1-2; D gene uncertain. Germline values: CDR1 MDHEN, CDR2 SYDVKM. Between the trimmed V and J ends, which lost 5 bases and 2 bases, there was a span of 12 bases. This CDR3 has 14 amino acids. DNA for the CDR3: TGTGCCAGCAGTACCCTAACCGGGAACTATGGCTACACCTTC. It specifies CASSTLTGNYGYTF.